This paragraph covers one T cell receptor (beta chain) sequence. Its antigen is currently unknown. Germline V CDR1 and CDR2: SGHRS, YFSETQ. This CDR3 spans 15 amino acids. This sample stems from a study of cytomegalovirus exposure and HLA in healthy donors. Study results and caveats: Earlier results showed most TCR beta V segments being productive about 87% or about 30% of the time. Among immune exposure information, only CMV serostatus was available. Analyzed later, most CMV-associated TCR beta chains appeared HLA-restricted.

The PCR used 60 Vbeta and 13 Jbeta primers. Repertoires were generated with immunoSEQ multiplex PCR, while TCRdb's copy carries only in-frame clones and drops some. In the table there are about 200,000 clones, 60% to 80% of which are singletons. This TCR derives from a man aged 18 to 35 in good health and CMV-seronegative. The sequenced sample was PBMCs. This chain uses TRBV5-1 with TRBJ2-5; D might be TRBD2 (6 bases). The closer fit of TRBJ2-7 to the DNA end suggests the J call may be wrong. The CDR3 reads CASSWGGGRAYEQYF. CDR3 DNA sequence: TGCGCCAGCAGCTGGGGTGGAGGGCGCGCCTACGAGCAGTACTTC.